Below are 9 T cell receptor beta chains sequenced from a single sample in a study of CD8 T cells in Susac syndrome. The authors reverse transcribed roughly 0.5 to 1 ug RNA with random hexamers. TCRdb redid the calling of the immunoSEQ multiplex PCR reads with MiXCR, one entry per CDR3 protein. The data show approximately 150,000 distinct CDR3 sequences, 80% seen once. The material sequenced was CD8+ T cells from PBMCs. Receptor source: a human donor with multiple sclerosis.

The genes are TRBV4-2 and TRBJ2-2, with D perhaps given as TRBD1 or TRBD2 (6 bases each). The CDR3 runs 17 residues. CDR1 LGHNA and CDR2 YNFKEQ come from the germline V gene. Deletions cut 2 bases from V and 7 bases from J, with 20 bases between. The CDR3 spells CASSQSPRGARVGELFF. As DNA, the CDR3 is TGTGCCAGCAGCCAATCCCCTAGGGGGGCGCGGGTCGGGGAGCTGTTTTTT.

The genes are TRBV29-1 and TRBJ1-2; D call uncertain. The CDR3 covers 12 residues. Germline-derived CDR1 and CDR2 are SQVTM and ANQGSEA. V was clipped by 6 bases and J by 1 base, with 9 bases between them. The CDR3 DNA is TGCAGCGTACGGACGGATAACTATGGCTACACCTTC. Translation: CSVRTDNYGYTF.

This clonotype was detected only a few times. Here the CDR3 reads CASSLEGHRQETQYF. For the CDR3, the DNA is TGTGCCAGCAGCTTAGAAGGACATCGCCAAGAGACCCAGTACTTC. The V call is TRBV7-2, the J call TRBJ2-5; possibly TRBD1 for D (5 bases). Germline CDR1 and CDR2: SGHTA and FQGNSA. The V end was cut by 1 base, the J end by 1 base, with 10 bases between. This CDR3 spans 15 amino acids. The entire variable domain, with the rest obtained from reference TRBV7-2 and TRBJ2-5, is as follows: GAGVSQSPSNKVTEKGKDVELRCDPISGHTALYWYRQSLGQGLEFLIYFQGNSAPDKSGLPSDRFSAERTGGSVSTLTIQRTQQEDSAVYLCASSLEGHRQETQYFGPGTRLLVL.

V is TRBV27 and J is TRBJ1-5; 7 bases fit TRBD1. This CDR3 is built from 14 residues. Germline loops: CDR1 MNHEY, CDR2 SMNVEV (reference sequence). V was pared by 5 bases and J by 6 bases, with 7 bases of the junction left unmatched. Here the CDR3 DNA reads TGTGCCAGCAGTCCAGGGGGGACGGGTCAGCCCCAGCATTTT. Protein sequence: CASSPGGTGQPQHF.

CDR3 amino acids: CASSLYIQGPAIRNNEQFF. The CDR3 nucleotides read TGTGCCAGCAGTTTATACATCCAAGGACCCGCAATAAGGAACAATGAGCAGTTCTTC. The chain employs TRBV27 and TRBJ2-1; D remains unclear. The CDR3 sequence is 19 residues long. The V end was cut by 1 base, the J end by 5 bases, with 24 bases between. Germline CDR1 and CDR2: MNHEY and SMNVEV (reference sequence).

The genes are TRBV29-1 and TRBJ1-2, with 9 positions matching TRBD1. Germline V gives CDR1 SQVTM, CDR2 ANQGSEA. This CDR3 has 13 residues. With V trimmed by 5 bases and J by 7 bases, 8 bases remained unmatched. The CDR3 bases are TGCAGCGTTCCCGGGACAGGGTTCTCTGGCTACACCTTC. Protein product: CSVPGTGFSGYTF.

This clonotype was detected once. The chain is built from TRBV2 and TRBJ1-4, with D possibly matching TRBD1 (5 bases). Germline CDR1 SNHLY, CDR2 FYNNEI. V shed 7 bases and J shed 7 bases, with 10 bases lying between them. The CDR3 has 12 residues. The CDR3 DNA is TGTGCCAGCATGCAGGGTGGTGAAAAACTGTTTTTT. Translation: CASMQGGEKLFF.

The CDR3 DNA is TGTGCCAGTAGTATAGTGTGGCAGGGGAACATTCAGTACTTC. Translation gives CASSIVWQGNIQYF. The V call is TRBV19, the J call TRBJ2-4, with D perhaps TRBD1 (6 bases). Germline V gene lookup returns CDR1 LNHDA and CDR2 SQIVND (reference sequence). The CDR3 has 14 amino acids. Trimming cost V 1 base and J 7 bases, with 11 bases left between them.

The CDR3 sequence is CASTTTNYNEQFF. In nucleotides, the CDR3 is TGTGCCAGTACCACGACTAACTACAATGAGCAGTTCTTC. V is TRBV19 and J is TRBJ2-1; TRBD2 is a possible D gene (5 bases). The CDR3 consists of 13 residues. V gave up 7 bases and J gave up 3 bases, with 10 bases separating them. CDR1 and CDR2 (germline): LNHDA, SQIVND (reference sequence). The full variable domain, with the rest looked up from reference TRBV19 and TRBJ2-1, is DGGITQSPKYLFRKEGQNVTLSCEQNLNHDAMYWYRQDPGQGLRLIYYSQIVNDFQKGDIAEGYSVSREKKESFPLTVTSAQKNPTAFYLCASTTTNYNEQFFGPGTRLTVL.